The 6 T cell receptor beta chains in this list originate from one sample, sequenced in a study of CD8+ T cells in alopecia areata. Isolated RNA was reverse transcribed into cDNA used as the sequencing template. Clones were read by immunoSEQ multiplex PCR, and TCRdb kept only the in-frame ones, dropping some. The table lists 34,000 or so clones, approximately 60% of them singletons, with 40% in the top ten. The sequenced sample consisted of NKG2D-high CD8+ T cells sorted from blood. The origin of the receptors is a human donor with alopecia areata.

The chain combines TRBV14 with TRBJ2-6; tentatively, D is TRBD1 (6 bases). Between the trimmed V and J ends, which lost 2 bases and 0 bases, there was a span of 17 bases. The length of the CDR3 is 19 residues. Germline V lookup: CDR1 SGHDN, CDR2 FVKESK. The CDR3 DNA reads as TGTGCCAGCAGCCAAAGCTGGGGGCCCCGTCACTCTGGGGCCAACGTCCTGACTTTC. Residues: CASSQSWGPRHSGANVLTF.

This clone was seen only once. This CDR3 is CASKRERTSTDTQYF. As DNA, the CDR3 is TGCGCCAGCAAGAGGGAGCGAACTAGCACAGATACGCAGTATTTT. The V and J genes are TRBV4-3 and TRBJ2-3, with D maybe TRBD2 (5 bases). CDR1 and CDR2 (germline): LGHNA, YSLEER. CDR3 length equals 15 residues. Trimming pared 7 bases from V and 0 bases from J, leaving 14 bases between.

The V and J genes are TRBV13 and TRBJ2-1; possibly TRBD2 for D (7 bases). CDR3 length equals 15 residues. Germline V gene lookup returns CDR1 PRHDT and CDR2 FYEKMQ (reference sequence). V lost 5 bases to trimming and J lost 9 bases, with 20 bases between them. The CDR3 nucleotides read TGTGCCAGCAGCCCTTCACGGGGGGCCCCTACTGAGCAGTTCTTC. It specifies CASSPSRGAPTEQFF.

This chain links TRBV5-4 with TRBJ2-1; D remains unclear. The germline CDR1 and CDR2 sequences are SGHNT and YYREEE (reference sequence). CDR3 length equals 13 residues. The ends were cut back, 4 bases at V and 7 bases at J, with 12 bases in the middle. CDR3 region: CASSPRANNEQFF. CDR3 in DNA: TGTGCCAGCAGCCCAAGGGCTAATAATGAGCAGTTCTTC.

The chain recombines TRBV27 with TRBJ1-1; D is possibly TRBD1 (5 bases). The CDR3 contains 15 residues. CDR1 is MNHEY, CDR2 SMNVEV, per germline (reference sequence). Trimming left V 5 bases short and J 7 bases short, with 20 bases between. The CDR3 is CASSTTRGISGEAFF. CDR3 nucleotides: TGTGCCAGCAGTACGACAAGGGGAATCTCCGGTGAAGCTTTCTTT.

The rearrangement uses TRBV19 and TRBJ1-1; D possibly corresponds to TRBD1 (6 bases). The germline V gene encodes CDR1 LNHDA and CDR2 SQIVND (reference sequence). Trimming stripped 8 bases from V and 4 bases from J, with 11 bases between. This CDR3 comprises 12 residues. The CDR3 loop reads CASSQGGTEAFF. The CDR3 region has the DNA TGTGCCAGTTCACAGGGCGGCACTGAAGCTTTCTTT.